The 7 T cell receptor beta chains below all came from one sample that was sequenced in a study of regulatory T cells in long-lasting Graves disease (dated by TCRdb to about 2021). The library was generated by multiplex PCR. Sequencing used an Illumina HiSeq 4000. To build TCR beta libraries, CDR3 regions were amplified by Arm-PCR using iRepertoire HTBI primers. TCRdb's own reprocessing of the public reads used fastp at Q25 and MiXCR and kept productive beta chains. Each CDR3 protein gets just one entry, which takes the most common genes and DNA from the rows behind it. In this sample the table shows some 280,000 distinct CDR3 sequences, roughly a fifth of which occur a single time. 56% of the sample is in the top ten clones. Interpreted using the paper, the time point label stands for: persistent/refractory GD, antithyroid drugs over 5 years with positive TRAb. For both TCR sequencing and RNA sequencing, RNA was extracted from PBMCs using TRIzol.

The sample in question was peripheral blood mononuclear cells (PBMCs), obtained when the disease was refractory, from a patient treated with antithyroid drugs. The receptors here all came from a female donor with Graves disease.

V is TRBV19 and J is TRBJ1-1; 9 bases are shared with TRBD1. Trimming at V came to 5 bases and at J to 11 bases, leaving 12 bases not matched to a gene. Germline assignment: CDR1 LNHDA and CDR2 SQIVND (reference sequence). This CDR3 spans 14 amino acids. This chain's CDR3 is CASSEGQGRFKAFF. The CDR3 bases are TGTGCCAGTAGTGAGGGACAGGGAAGATTCAAGGCTTTCTTT.

There are many counts of this clonotype. This chain uses TRBV28 with TRBJ2-4, with D uncertain. The CDR3 loop spans 12 amino acids. Germline values: CDR1 MDHEN, CDR2 SYDVKM. Trimming pared 9 bases from V and 8 bases from J, leaving 14 bases between. The CDR3 region is CASLGPLDIQYF. CDR3 in DNA: TGTGCCAGTCTGGGCCCACTCGACATTCAGTACTTC.

V is TRBV7-9 and J is TRBJ2-1; 8 bases are a match to TRBD2. Trimming removed 1 base from V and 3 bases from J; junction bases left unmatched: 2. Looked up from germline, CDR1 is SEHNR and CDR2 is FQNEAQ (reference sequence). This CDR3 spans 15 amino acids. The CDR3 sequence: CASSLGGGFYNEQFF. The DNA of the CDR3 is TGTGCCAGCAGCTTAGGCGGGGGGTTCTACAATGAGCAGTTCTTC. The full variable domain, its missing parts supplied by reference TRBV7-9 and TRBJ2-1, is DTGVSQNPRHKITKRGQNVTFRCDPISEHNRLYWYRQTLGQGPEFLTYFQNEAQLEKSRLLSDRFSAERPKGSFSTLEIQRTEQGDSAMYLCASSLGGGFYNEQFFGPGTRLTVL.

This clonotype was seen ten or more times. The chain uses TRBV7-2 and TRBJ2-7, with D possibly being TRBD2 (7 bases). The V end lost 2 bases, the J end lost 7 bases, and 24 bases lay between the germline ends. Germline-derived CDR1 and CDR2 are SGHTA and FQGNSA. The CDR3 extends over 17 amino acids. The DNA of the CDR3 is TGTGCCAGCAGCTTAATGGCGGGAGCCCTAAGGGGGGGGGAGCAGTACTTC. Translation: CASSLMAGALRGGEQYF.

The CDR3: CASSWTYGSGANVLTF. CDR3 sequence (DNA): TGCGCCAGCAGCTGGACTTACGGATCTGGGGCCAACGTCCTGACTTTC. The chain couples TRBV5-1 to TRBJ2-6; TRBD2 might be the D (5 bases). The CDR3 has 16 amino acids. V dropped 3 bases and J dropped 1 base, with 11 bases sitting between them. The germline V gene encodes CDR1 SGHRS and CDR2 YFSETQ.

This rearrangement joins TRBV11-2 to TRBJ1-3, with TRBD1 as a possible D gene (6 bases). Trimming took off 0 bases at V and 9 bases at J, with 15 bases between the two ends. CDR1 is SGHAT and CDR2 is FQNNGV in the germline V gene. CDR3 length equals 15 residues. CDR3: CASSLDQQGPSTIYF. The CDR3 nucleotides read TGTGCCAGCAGCTTAGATCAACAGGGACCCAGCACCATATATTTT.

At least ten counts were recorded for this clonotype. The V and J genes are TRBV12-3 or TRBV12-4 and TRBJ1-2; 7 bases match TRBD1. Unmatched junction bases numbered 7, after V lost 7 bases and J lost 8 bases. This CDR3 has 12 amino acids. CDR3: CASTIQGGGYTF. The CDR3 nucleotides are TGTGCCAGCACCATCCAGGGGGGAGGCTACACCTTC.